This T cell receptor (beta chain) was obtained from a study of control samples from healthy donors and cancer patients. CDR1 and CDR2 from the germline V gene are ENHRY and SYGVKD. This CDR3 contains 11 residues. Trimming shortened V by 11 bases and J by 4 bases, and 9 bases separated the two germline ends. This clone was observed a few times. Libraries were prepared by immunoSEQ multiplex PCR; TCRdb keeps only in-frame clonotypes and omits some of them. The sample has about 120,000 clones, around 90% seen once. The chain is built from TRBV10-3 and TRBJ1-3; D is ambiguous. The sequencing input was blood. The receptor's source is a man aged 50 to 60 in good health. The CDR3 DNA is TGTGCCTCCATGGCAGGAAACACCATATATTTT. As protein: CASMAGNTIYF.